This entry features one T cell receptor beta chain sequence. The sample belongs to a study of cytomegalovirus exposure and HLA in healthy donors. Per the germline V gene, CDR1 is SEHNR and CDR2 is FQNEAQ (reference sequence). J was trimmed by 9 bases and V by 4 bases; bases with no gene match: 14. This CDR3 region has 15 residues. Vbeta (60) and Jbeta (13) primers were used in the PCR. Assay: immunoSEQ multiplex PCR; the TCRdb copy retains only in-frame clones and omits some. The sample table sets out over 200,000 clones. The TCR originated in a woman in her twenties or thirties in good health and CMV-seropositive. Sequencing input: PBMCs. The chain recombines TRBV7-9 with TRBJ2-5; 7 bases are shared with TRBD2. In DNA, the CDR3 is TGTGCCAGCAGCTCCGGCGTATGGCGGGGGAGGGCCCAGTACTTC. It translates to CASSSGVWRGRAQYF.